This note documents a single TCR beta chain sequence. The authors' processing: By means of reference gene primer amplification, nucleated cell counts were estimated. This table comes from immunoSEQ multiplex PCR, and its TCRdb copy is limited to in-frame clones, with some not included. Clonal size and the V and J genes are those of that table, whereas D and trimming came from the DNA. The data show roughly 190,000 clones, 75% to 85% seen once. This specimen comes from a study of blood T cell repertoires in COVID-19. Study summary: Sources were T cells, B-cell-depleted T cells, or PBMCs; the material itself was cDNA or gDNA.

Germline V CDR1 and CDR2: SGHTA, FQGNSA. The V end was cut by 5 bases, the J end by 3 bases, with 13 bases between. This CDR3 is built from 15 residues. Enrollees, about 18 to 89 years old, lived in approximately 25 US areas. Researchers sorted participants into cohorts using their self-reported clinical history. V usage is TRBV7-2 and J usage is TRBJ1-4; D is perhaps TRBD1 (5 bases). Sequencing input: PBMCs or T cells enriched from blood (not recorded which). The receptor was isolated from a woman aged 50 to 65 with acute COVID-19. The CDR3 is CASSPRWGANEKLFF. The DNA for the CDR3 is TGTGCCAGCAGCCCCCGGTGGGGGGCTAATGAAAAACTGTTTTTT.